These 3 T cell receptor beta chains came from one sample sequenced in a study of blood T cell repertoires in COVID-19. Measured with immunoSEQ multiplex PCR; TCRdb has only the in-frame clones, and not every one. This sample has 30,000 to 35,000 clones; roughly 86% occur once, and the top ten carry 7.9%. Sequencing was carried out using peripheral blood. The receptors stem from a man between 60 and 70 years old with COVID-19, enrolled during active disease.

The chain links TRBV29-1 to TRBJ1-3; unclear D gene. The CDR3 totals 14 residues. Germline V gene data show CDR1 as SQVTM and CDR2 as ANQGSEA. The V end was cut by 7 bases, the J end by 4 bases, with 17 bases between. CDR3 DNA sequence: TGCAGCGCCGATCTAGGTGGCGGGGGAAACACCATATATTTT. Translating gives CSADLGGGGNTIYF.

This chain uses TRBV28 with TRBJ1-2; D possibly corresponds to TRBD1 (6 bases). The CDR3 totals 14 residues. CDR1 is MDHEN and CDR2 is SYDVKM in the germline V gene. V lost 6 bases to trimming and J lost 7 bases, with 18 bases between them. CDR3 amino acids: CASSSVEDSRGYTF. CDR3 coding DNA: TGTGCCAGCAGCTCCGTCGAGGACAGTCGTGGCTACACCTTC.

This clone appeared a single time. The rearrangement links TRBV4-2 to TRBJ1-6; D is unclear. The CDR3 runs 14 residues. V shed 0 bases and J shed 11 bases, with 11 bases lying between them. The V gene's germline CDR1 is LGHNA and CDR2 YNFKEQ. The CDR3 sequence: CASSQDHRLTPLHF. CDR3 DNA sequence: TGTGCCAGCAGCCAAGATCACAGATTAACACCCCTCCACTTT.